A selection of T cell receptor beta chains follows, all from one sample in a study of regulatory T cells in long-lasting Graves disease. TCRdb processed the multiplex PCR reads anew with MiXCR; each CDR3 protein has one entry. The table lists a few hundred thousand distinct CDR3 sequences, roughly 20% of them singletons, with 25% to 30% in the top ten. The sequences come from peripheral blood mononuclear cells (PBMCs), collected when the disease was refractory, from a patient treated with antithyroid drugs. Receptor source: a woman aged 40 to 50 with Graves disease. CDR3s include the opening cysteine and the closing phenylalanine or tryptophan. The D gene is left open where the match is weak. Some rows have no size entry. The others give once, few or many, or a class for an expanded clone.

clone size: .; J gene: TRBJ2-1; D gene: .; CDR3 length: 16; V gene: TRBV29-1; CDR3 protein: CSVEGGREGSYNEQFF; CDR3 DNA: TGCAGCGTTGAAGGGGGCAGGGAAGGCTCCTACAATGAGCAGTTCTTC
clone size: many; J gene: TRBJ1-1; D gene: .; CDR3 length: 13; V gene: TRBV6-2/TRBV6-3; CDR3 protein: CASSYSSTVEAFF; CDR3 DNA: TGTGCCAGCAGTTACTCGTCGACGGTGGAAGCTTTCTTT
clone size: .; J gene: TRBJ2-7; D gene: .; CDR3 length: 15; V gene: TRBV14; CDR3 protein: CASSPLGAVVYEQYF; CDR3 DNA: TGTGCCAGCAGCCCCCTGGGGGCAGTCGTCTACGAGCAGTACTTC
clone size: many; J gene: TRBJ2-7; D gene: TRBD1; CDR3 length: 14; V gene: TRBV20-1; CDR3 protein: CSASGTASPYEQYF; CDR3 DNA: TGCAGTGCTAGCGGGACAGCGTCTCCGTACGAGCAGTACTTC
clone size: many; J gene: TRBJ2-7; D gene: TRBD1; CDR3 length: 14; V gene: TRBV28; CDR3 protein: CASSIQGVSYEQYF; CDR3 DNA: TGTGCCAGCAGTATACAGGGGGTTTCCTACGAGCAGTACTTC
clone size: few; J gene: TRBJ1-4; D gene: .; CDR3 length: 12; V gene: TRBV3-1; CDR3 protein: CASSHDREKLFF; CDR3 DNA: TGTGCCAGCAGCCATGACAGGGAAAAACTGTTTTTT
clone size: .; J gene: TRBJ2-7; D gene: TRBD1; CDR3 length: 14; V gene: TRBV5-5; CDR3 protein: CASSSGGAGYEQYF; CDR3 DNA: TGTGCCAGCAGTTCAGGGGGCGCAGGCTACGAGCAGTACTTC
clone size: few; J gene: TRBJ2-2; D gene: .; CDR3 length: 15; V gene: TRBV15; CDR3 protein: CATSRDLANTGELFF; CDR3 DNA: TGTGCCACCAGCAGAGATCTAGCGAACACCGGGGAGCTGTTTTTT
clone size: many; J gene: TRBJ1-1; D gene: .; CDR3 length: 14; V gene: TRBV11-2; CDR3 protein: CASSLDRQNTEAFF; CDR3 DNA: TGTGCCAGCAGCTTAGATAGGCAGAACACTGAAGCTTTCTTT
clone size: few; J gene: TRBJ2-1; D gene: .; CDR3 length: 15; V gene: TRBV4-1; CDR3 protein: CASRLGDSSYNEQFF; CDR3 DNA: TGCGCCAGCAGACTAGGCGATAGCTCCTACAATGAGCAGTTCTTC
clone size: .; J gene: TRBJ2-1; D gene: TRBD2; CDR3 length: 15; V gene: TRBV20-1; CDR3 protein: CSAGGGGLTYNEQFF; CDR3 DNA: TGCAGTGCTGGGGGGGGAGGCCTAACCTACAATGAGCAGTTCTTC
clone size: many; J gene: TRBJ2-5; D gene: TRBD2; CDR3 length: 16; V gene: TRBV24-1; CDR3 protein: CATSDLQTSGQETQYF; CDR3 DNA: TGTGCCACCAGTGATTTGCAGACTAGCGGCCAAGAGACCCAGTACTTC
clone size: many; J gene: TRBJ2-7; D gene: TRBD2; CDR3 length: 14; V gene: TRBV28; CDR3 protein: CASVGGGIPYEQYF; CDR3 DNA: TGTGCCAGCGTTGGGGGAGGGATTCCCTACGAGCAGTACTTC
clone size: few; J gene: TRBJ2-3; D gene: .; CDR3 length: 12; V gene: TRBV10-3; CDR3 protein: CAISESSDTQYF; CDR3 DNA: TGTGCCATCAGTGAGTCATCGGATACGCAGTATTTT
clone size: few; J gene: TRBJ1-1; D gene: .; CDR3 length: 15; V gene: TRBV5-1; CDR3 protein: CASSLELSHHLEAFF; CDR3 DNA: TGCGCCAGCAGCTTGGAACTGTCGCACCACCTTGAAGCTTTCTTT
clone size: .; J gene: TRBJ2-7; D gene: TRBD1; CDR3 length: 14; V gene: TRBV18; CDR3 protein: CASSTGTGGLEQYF; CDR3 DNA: TGTGCCAGCTCAACCGGGACAGGGGGCCTCGAGCAGTACTTC
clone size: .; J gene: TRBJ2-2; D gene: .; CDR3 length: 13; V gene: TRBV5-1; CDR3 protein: CASSVTSTGELFF; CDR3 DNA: TGCGCCAGCAGTGTAACCTCTACCGGGGAGCTGTTTTTT
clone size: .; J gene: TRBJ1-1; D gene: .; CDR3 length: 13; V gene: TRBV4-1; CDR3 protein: CASSQLQNTEAFF; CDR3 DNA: TGCGCCAGCAGCCAATTACAGAACACTGAAGCTTTCTTT
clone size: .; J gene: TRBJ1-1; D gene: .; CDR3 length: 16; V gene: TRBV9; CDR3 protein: CAGNRRHNKLNTEAFF; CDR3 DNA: TGTGCCGGCAACAGGCGCCACAACAAGTTGAACACTGAAGCTTTCTTT
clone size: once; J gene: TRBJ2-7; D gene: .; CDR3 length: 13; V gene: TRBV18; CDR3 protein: CASSSARDYEQYF; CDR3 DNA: TGTGCCAGCTCATCGGCAAGGGACTACGAGCAGTACTTC
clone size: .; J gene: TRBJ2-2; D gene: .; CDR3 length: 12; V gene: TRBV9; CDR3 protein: CASSLSRGELFF; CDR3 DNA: TGTGCCAGCAGCCTATCGCGGGGAGAGCTGTTTTTT
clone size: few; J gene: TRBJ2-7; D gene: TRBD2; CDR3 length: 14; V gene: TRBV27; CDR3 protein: CASSWGGSSYEQYF; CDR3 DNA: TGTGCCAGCAGTTGGGGCGGGAGCTCCTACGAGCAGTACTTC
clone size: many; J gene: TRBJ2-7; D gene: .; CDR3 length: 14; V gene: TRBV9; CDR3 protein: CASSVEATGYEQYF; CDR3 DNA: TGTGCCAGCAGCGTAGAGGCAACGGGCTACGAGCAGTACTTC
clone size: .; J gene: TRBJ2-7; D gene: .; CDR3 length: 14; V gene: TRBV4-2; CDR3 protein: CASSQDHGGDEQYF; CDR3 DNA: TGTGCCAGCAGCCAAGACCACGGGGGCGACGAGCAGTACTTC
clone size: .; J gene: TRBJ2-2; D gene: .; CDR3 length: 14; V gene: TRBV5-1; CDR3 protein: CASSWDTSTGELFF; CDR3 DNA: TGCGCCAGCAGCTGGGACACCTCCACCGGGGAGCTGTTTTTT
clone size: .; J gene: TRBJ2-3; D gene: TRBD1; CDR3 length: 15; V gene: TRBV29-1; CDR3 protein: CSVEPGQASTDTQYF; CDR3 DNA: TGCAGCGTTGAACCGGGACAGGCAAGCACAGATACGCAGTATTTT
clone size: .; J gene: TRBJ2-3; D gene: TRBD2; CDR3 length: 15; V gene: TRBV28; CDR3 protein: CASSFSGSLTDTQYF; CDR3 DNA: TGTGCCAGCAGTTTTAGCGGGAGTTTAACAGATACGCAGTATTTT
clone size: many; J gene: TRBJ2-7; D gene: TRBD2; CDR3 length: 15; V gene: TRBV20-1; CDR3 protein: CSARDQTSGSSEQYF; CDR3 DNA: TGCAGTGCTAGAGACCAAACTAGCGGGAGCTCCGAGCAGTACTTC
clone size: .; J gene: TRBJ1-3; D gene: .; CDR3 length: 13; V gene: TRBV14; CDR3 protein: CASSQDARNTIYF; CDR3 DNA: TGTGCCAGCAGCCAGGATGCGAGAAACACCATATATTTT
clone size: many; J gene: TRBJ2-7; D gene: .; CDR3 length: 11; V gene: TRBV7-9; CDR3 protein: CASTQGGEQYF; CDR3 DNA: TGTGCCAGCACCCAGGGAGGCGAGCAGTACTTC
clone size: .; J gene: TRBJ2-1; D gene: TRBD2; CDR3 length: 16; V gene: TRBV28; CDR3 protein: CASSSLGTSGRNEQFF; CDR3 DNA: TGTGCCAGCAGTTCCCTCGGGACTAGCGGGAGAAATGAGCAGTTCTTC
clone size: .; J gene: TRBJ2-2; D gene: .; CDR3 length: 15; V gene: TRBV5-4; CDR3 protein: CASSLVQGSTGELFF; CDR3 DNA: TGTGCCAGCAGCTTGGTGCAGGGGAGTACCGGGGAGCTGTTTTTT
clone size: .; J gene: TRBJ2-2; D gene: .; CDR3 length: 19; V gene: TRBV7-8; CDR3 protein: CASSSLLRDARLNTGELFF; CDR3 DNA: TGTGCCAGCAGCTCTCTCCTCCGGGACGCGAGATTGAACACCGGGGAGCTGTTTTTT
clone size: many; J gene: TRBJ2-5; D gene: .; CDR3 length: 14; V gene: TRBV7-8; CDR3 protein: CASSLPQKKETQYF; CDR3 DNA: TGTGCCAGCAGCTTACCCCAAAAAAAAGAGACCCAGTACTTC
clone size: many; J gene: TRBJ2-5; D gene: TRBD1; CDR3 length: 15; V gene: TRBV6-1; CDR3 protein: CASSRQGLHQETQYF; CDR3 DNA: TGTGCCAGCAGTCGACAGGGTCTCCACCAAGAGACCCAGTACTTC
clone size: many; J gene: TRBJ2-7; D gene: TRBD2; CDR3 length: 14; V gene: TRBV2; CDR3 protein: CASKPGLVAYEQYF; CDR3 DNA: TGTGCCAGCAAGCCGGGACTAGTAGCCTACGAGCAGTACTTC
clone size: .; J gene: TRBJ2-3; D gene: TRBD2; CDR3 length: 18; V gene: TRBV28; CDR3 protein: CASSLKLSTSGSTDTQYF; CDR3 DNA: TGTGCCAGCAGTTTAAAACTATCAACTAGCGGGTCCACAGATACGCAGTATTTT
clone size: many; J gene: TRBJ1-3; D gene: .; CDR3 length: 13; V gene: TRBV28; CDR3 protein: CAITPMIGNTIYF; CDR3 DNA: TGTGCCATCACCCCCATGATAGGAAACACCATATATTTT
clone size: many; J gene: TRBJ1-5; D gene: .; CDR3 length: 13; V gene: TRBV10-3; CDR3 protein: CAISESWGQPQHF; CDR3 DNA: TGTGCCATCAGTGAGTCCTGGGGTCAGCCCCAGCATTTT
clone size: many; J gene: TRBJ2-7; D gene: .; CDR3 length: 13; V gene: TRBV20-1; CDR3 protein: CSAEGLIHYEQYF; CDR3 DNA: TGCAGTGCCGAGGGGCTCATACACTACGAGCAGTACTTC
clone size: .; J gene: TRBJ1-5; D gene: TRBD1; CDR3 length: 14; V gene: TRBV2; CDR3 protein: CASKGGQVHQPQHF; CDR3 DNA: TGTGCCAGCAAAGGGGGCCAAGTCCATCAGCCCCAGCATTTT
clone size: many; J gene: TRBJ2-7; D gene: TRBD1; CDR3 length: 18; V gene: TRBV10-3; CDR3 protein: CAISAPGQGISGRYEQYF; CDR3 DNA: TGTGCCATCAGTGCGCCGGGACAGGGGATAAGCGGGAGATACGAGCAGTACTTC
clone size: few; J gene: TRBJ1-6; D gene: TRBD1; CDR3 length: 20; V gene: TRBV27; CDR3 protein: CASSLGGRQGLAPNNSPLHF; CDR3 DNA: TGTGCCAGCAGTTTAGGCGGCCGACAGGGGCTGGCCCCAAATAATTCACCCCTCCACTTT
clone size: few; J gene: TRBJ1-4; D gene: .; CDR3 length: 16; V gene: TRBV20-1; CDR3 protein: CSARSASAVGREKLFF; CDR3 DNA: TGCAGTGCCCGGTCGGCGTCGGCGGTGGGCAGAGAAAAACTGTTTTTT
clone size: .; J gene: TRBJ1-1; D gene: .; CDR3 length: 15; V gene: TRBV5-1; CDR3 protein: CASSQEAVMNTEAFF; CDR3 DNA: TGCGCCAGCAGCCAGGAAGCGGTCATGAACACTGAAGCTTTCTTT
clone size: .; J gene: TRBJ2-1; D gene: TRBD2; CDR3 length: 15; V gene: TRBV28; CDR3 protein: CASSFGAGVSNEQFF; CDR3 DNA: TGTGCCAGCAGTTTTGGAGCGGGAGTCTCGAATGAGCAGTTCTTC
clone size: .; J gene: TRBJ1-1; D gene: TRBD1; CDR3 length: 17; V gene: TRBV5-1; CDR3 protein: CASSLVGTGATGTEAFF; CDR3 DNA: TGCGCCAGCAGCTTGGTAGGGACAGGGGCAACGGGTACTGAAGCTTTCTTT
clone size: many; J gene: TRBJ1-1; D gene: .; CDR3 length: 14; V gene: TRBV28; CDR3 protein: CASSLDGLGTEAFF; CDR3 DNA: TGTGCCAGCAGTTTAGACGGCCTCGGGACTGAAGCTTTCTTT
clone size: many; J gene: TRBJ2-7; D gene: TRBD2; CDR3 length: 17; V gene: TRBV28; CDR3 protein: CASSPFPVSGKVYEQYF; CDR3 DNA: TGTGCCAGCAGTCCCTTCCCCGTTAGCGGGAAAGTCTACGAGCAGTACTTC
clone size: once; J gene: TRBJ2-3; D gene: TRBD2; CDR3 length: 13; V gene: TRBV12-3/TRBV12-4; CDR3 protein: CASLAGPTDTQYF; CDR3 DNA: TGTGCCAGCCTAGCGGGGCCCACAGATACGCAGTATTTT